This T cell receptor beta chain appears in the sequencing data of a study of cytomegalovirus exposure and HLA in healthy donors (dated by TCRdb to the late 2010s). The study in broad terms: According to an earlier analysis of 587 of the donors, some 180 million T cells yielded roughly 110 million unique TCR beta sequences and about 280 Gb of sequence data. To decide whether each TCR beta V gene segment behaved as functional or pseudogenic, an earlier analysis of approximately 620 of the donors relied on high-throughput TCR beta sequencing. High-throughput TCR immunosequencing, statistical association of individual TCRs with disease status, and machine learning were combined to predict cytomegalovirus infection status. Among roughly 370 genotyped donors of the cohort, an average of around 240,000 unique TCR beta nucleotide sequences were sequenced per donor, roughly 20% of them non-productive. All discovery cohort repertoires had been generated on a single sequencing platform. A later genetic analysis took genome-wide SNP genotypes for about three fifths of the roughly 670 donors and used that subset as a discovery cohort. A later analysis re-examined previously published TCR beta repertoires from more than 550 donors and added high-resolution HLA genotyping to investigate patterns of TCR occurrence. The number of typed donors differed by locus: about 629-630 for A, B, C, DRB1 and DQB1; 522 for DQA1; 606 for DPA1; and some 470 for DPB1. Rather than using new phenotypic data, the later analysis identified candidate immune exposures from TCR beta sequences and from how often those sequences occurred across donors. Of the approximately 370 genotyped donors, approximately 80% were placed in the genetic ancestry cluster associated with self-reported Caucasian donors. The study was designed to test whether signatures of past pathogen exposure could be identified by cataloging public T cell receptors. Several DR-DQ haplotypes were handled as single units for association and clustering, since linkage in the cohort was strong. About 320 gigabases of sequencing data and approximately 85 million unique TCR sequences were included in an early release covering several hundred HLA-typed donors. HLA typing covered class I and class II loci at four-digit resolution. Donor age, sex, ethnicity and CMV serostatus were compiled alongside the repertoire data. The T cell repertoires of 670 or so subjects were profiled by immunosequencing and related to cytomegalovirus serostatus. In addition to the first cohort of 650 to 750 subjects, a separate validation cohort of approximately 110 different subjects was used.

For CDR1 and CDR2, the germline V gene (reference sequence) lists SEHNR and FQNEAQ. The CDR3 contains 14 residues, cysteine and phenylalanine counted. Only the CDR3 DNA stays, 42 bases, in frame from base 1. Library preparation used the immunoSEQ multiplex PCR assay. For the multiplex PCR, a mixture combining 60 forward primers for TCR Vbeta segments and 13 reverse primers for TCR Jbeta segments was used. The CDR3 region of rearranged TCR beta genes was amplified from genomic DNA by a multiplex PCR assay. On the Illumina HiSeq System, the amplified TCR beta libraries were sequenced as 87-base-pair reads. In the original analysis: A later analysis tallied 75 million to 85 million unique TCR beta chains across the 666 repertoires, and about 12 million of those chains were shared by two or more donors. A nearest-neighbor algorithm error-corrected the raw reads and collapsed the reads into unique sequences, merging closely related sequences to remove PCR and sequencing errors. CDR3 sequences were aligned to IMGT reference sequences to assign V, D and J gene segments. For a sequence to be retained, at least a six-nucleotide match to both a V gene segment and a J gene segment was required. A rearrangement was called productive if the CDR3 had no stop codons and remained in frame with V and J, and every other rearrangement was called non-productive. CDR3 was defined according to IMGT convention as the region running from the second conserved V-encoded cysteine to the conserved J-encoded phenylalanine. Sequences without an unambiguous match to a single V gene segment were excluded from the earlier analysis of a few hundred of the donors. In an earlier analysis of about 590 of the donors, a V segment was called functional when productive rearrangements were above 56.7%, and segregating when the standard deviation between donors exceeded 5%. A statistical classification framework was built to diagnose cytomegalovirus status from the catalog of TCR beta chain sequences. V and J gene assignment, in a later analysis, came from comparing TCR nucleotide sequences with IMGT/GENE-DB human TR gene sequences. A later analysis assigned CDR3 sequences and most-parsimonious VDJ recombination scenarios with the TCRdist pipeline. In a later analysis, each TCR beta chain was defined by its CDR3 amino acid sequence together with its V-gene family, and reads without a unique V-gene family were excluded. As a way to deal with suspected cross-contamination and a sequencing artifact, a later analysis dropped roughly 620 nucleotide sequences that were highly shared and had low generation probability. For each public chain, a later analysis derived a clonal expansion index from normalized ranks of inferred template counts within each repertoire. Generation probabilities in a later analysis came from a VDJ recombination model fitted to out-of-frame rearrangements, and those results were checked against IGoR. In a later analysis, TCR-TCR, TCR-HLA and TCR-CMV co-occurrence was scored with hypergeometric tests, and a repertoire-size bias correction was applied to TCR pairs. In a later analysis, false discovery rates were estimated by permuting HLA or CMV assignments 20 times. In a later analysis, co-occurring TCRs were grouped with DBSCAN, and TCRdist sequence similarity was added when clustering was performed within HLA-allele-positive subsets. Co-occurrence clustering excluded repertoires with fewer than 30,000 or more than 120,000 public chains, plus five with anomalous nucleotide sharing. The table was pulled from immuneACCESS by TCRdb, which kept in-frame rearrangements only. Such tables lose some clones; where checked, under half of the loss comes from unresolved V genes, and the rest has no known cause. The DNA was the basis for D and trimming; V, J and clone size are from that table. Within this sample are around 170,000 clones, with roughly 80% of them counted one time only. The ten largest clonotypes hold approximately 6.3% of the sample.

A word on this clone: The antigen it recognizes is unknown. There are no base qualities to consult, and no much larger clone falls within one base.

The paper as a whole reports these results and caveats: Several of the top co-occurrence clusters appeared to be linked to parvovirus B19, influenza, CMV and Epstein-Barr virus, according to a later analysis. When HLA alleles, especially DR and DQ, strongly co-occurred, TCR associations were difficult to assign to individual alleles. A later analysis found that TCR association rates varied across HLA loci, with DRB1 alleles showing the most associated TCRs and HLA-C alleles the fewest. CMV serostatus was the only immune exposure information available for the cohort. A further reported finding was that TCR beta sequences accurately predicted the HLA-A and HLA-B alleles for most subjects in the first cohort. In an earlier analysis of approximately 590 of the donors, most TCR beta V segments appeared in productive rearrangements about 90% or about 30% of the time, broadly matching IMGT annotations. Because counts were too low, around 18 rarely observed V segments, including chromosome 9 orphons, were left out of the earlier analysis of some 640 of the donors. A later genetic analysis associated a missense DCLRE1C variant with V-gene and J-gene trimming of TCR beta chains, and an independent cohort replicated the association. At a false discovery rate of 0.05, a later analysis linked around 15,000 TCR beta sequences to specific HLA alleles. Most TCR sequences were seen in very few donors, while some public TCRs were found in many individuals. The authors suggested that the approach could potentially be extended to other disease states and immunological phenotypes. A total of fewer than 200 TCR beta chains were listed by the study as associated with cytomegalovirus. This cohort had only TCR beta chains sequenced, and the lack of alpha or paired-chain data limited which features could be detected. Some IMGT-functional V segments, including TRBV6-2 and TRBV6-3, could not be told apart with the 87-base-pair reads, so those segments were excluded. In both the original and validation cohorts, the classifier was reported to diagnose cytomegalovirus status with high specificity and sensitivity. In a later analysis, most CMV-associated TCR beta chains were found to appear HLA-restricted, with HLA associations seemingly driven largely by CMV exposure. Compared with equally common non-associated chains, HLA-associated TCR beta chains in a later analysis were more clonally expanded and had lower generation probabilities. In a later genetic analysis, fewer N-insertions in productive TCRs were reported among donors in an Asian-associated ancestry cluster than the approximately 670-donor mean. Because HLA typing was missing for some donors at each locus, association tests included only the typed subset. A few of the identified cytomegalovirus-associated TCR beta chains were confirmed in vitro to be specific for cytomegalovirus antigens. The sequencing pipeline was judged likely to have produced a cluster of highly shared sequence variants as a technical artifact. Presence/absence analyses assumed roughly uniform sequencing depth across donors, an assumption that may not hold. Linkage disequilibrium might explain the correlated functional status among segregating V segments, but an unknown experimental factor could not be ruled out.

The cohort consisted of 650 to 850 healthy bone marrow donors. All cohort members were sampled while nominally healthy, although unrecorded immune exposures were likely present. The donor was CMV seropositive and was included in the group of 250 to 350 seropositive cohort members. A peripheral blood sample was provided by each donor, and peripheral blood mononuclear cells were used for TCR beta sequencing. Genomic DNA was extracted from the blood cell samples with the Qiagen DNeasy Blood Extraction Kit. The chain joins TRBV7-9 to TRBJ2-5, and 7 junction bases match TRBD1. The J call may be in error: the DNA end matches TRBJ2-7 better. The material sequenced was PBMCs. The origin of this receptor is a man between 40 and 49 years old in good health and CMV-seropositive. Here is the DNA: TGTGCCAGCAGCCCCCCAGGGGGTTCCTACGAGCAGTACTTC. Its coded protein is CASSPPGGSYEQYF.